This entry lists 18 T cell receptor beta chains sequenced from one sample in a study of blood T cell repertoires in COVID-19 (TCRdb year 2020). The library was obtained by the immunoSEQ multiplex PCR assay. TCRdb re-hosts the immuneACCESS table, in-frame sequences only. Its copies lack some clones; in the studies checked, an unresolved V gene accounts for under half of them, and the cause for the rest is not known. The sample records roughly 250,000 clones, 80% to 90% of which are singletons. Under 2.5% of the sample lies in the top ten. Sequencing used peripheral blood. The receptors shown here come from a woman aged 45-65 years with acute or convalescent COVID-19.

This sequence joins TRBV5-1 and TRBJ2-3; 8 positions agree with TRBD2. V dropped 4 bases and J dropped 4; count of bases not matched to a gene: 11. The CDR3 length is 16 residues. Germline V gives CDR1 SGHRS, CDR2 YFSETQ. The CDR3 reads CASSTGTRSGADTQYF. CDR3 nucleotide sequence: TGCGCCAGCAGCACCGGGACTAGGTCGGGCGCAGATACGCAGTATTTT.

This chain links TRBV7-9 with TRBJ2-7; a possible D gene is TRBD1 (6 bases). Trimming pared 0 bases from V and 4 bases from J, leaving 13 bases between. The CDR3 sequence is 15 residues long. In germline, CDR1 is SEHNR, CDR2 FQNEAQ (reference sequence). The DNA of the CDR3 is TGTGCCAGCAGCTTAGCTTTCGGGACATCTTACGAGCAGTACTTC. Amino acid sequence: CASSLAFGTSYEQYF.

The rearrangement joins TRBV24-1 to TRBJ2-7; D might be TRBD1 (5 bases). The CDR3 covers 16 residues. CDR1 is KGHDR and CDR2 is SFDVKD in the germline V gene. V was cut by 0 bases and J by 6 bases, with 17 bases left in between. The CDR3 DNA reads TGTGCCACCAGTGATTTGATGCAGGGATCCCTCATCGAGCAGTACTTC. Its translation: CATSDLMQGSLIEQYF.

The CDR3 loop is CASSQAGQGSTEAFF. Written as DNA, the CDR3 is TGTGCCAGCAGCCAAGCCGGACAGGGATCCACTGAAGCTTTCTTT. The chain couples TRBV11-2 to TRBJ1-1, with 8 bases identical to TRBD1. The germline V gene has CDR1 SGHAT and CDR2 FQNNGV. This CDR3 is 15 amino acids long. V gave up 5 bases and J gave up 4 bases; unmatched junction bases: 9.

The CDR3 reads CASSIVPTGFSGANVLTF. Written as DNA, the CDR3 is TGTGCCAGTAGTATAGTACCGACAGGATTCTCTGGGGCCAACGTCCTGACTTTC. This chain joins TRBV19 and TRBJ2-6; possibly TRBD1 for D (6 bases). The V gene's germline CDR1 is LNHDA and CDR2 SQIVND (reference sequence). Trimming pared 1 base from V and 0 bases from J, leaving 13 bases between. The CDR3 loop spans 18 amino acids.

CDR3 DNA: TGTGCCAGCTGCTGGGGGCCTTCCAGCACAGATACGCAGTATTTT. This gives the protein CASCWGPSSTDTQYF. The rearrangement uses TRBV5-6 and TRBJ2-3; D is possibly TRBD1 (6 bases). This CDR3 region has 15 residues. Germline V gene data show CDR1 as SGHDT and CDR2 as YYEEEE. The V gene lost 7 bases and the J gene lost 0 bases, with 15 bases spanning the gap.

This chain links TRBV28 with TRBJ1-1, with 7 bases aligning to TRBD1. With V trimmed by 4 bases and J by 9 bases, 11 bases remained unmatched. CDR3 length: 14 amino acids. The germline gives CDR1 MDHEN, CDR2 SYDVKM. DNA of the CDR3: TGTGCCAGCAGTTCCGGGACAGCGTTTAGGCAAGCTTTCTTT. It specifies CASSSGTAFRQAFF.

This rearrangement joins TRBV10-3 to TRBJ2-2, with 13 bases identical to TRBD2. CDR1 is ENHRY, CDR2 SYGVKD, per germline. This CDR3 is built from 16 residues. The junction had 5 bases not matched to a gene; V was cut back by 4 bases and J by 6 bases. Here the CDR3 DNA reads TGTGCCATCAGTGGGACTAGCGGGAGATTCGCCGGGGAGCTGTTTTTT. Translating gives CAISGTSGRFAGELFF.

The chain uses TRBV10-3 and TRBJ2-7; 16 bases fit TRBD2. Germline values: CDR1 ENHRY, CDR2 SYGVKD. Trimming removed 10 bases from V and 5 bases from J; junction bases left unmatched: 8. This CDR3 is built from 15 residues. The CDR3 sequence is CATKGTSGRANEQYF. The CDR3 bases are TGTGCCACCAAGGGGACTAGCGGGAGGGCCAACGAGCAGTACTTC.

J is TRBJ2-7 and V is TRBV15; TRBD1 matches at 7 bases. Looked up from germline, CDR1 is LNHNV and CDR2 is YYDKDF (reference sequence). The CDR3 loop spans 16 amino acids. V lost 0 bases to trimming and J lost 6 bases; unmatched junction nucleotides: 11. Written as DNA, the CDR3 is TGTGCCACCAGCAGAGATAGGTTAAGGGGGCCAATCGAGCAGTACTTC. Protein: CATSRDRLRGPIEQYF.

The chain couples TRBV28 to TRBJ2-2; 12 nucleotides match TRBD2. Germline V CDR1 and CDR2: MDHEN, SYDVKM. V shed 8 bases, J shed 4 bases, and the junction held 5 bases outside the gene matches. CDR3 size: 15 residues. CDR3 protein: CASGLLAGGTGELFF. CDR3 nucleotide sequence: TGTGCCAGCGGCTTACTAGCGGGGGGCACCGGGGAGCTGTTTTTT.

This clone was observed a handful of times. The genes are TRBV7-2 and TRBJ1-5; no clear D. The CDR3 is made up of 13 amino acids. Germline V lookup: CDR1 SGHTA, CDR2 FQGNSA. Trimming pared 5 bases from V and 6 bases from J, leaving 11 bases between. CDR3 in DNA: TGTGCCAGCAGCATAGGCCGTAGTCAGCCCCAGCATTTT. This sequence encodes CASSIGRSQPQHF.

The chain combines TRBV7-8 with TRBJ2-7; possibly TRBD2 for D (5 bases). Germline values: CDR1 SGHVS, CDR2 FQNEAQ. Trimming pared 2 bases from V and 3 bases from J, leaving 8 bases between. CDR3 length: 13 amino acids. As DNA, the CDR3 is TGTGCCAGCAGCTTATCCGGGAACTACGAGCAGTACTTC. Protein sequence: CASSLSGNYEQYF. The full variable domain, its missing parts supplied by reference TRBV7-8 and TRBJ2-7, is GAGVSQSPRYKVAKRGQDVALRCDPISGHVSLFWYQQALGQGPEFLTYFQNEAQLDKSGLPSDRFFAERPEGSVSTLKIQRTQQEDSAVYLCASSLSGNYEQYFGPGTRLTVT.

The gene calls are TRBV20-1 and TRBJ1-1, with D perhaps TRBD1 (5 bases). CDR1 is DFQATT, CDR2 SNEGSKA, per germline (reference sequence). The V and J ends lost 3 bases and 1 base respectively, with 9 bases between them. The CDR3 has 13 residues. The CDR3 bases are TGCAGTGCTAGTTACACAGGGAACACTGAAGCTTTCTTT. It codes for CSASYTGNTEAFF.

V usage is TRBV6-5 and J usage is TRBJ2-7, with D maybe TRBD2 (6 bases). Germline loops: CDR1 MNHEY, CDR2 SVGAGI. CDR3 length equals 13 residues. V lost 6 bases and J lost 2, with 11 bases in between. CDR3 amino acids: CASRRRDAYEQYF. CDR3 sequence (DNA): TGTGCCAGCAGGAGGCGGGACGCCTACGAGCAGTACTTC.

With regard to this clone: Other DNA sequences in the sample encode the same CDR3. The chain links TRBV5-1 to TRBJ2-7, with 11 bases that match TRBD1. Trimming at V came to 3 bases and at J to 3 bases, leaving 2 bases not matched to a gene. The CDR3 consists of 14 residues. Germline lookup yields CDR1 SGHRS and CDR2 YFSETQ. The CDR3 loop reads CASSSGTGGYEQYF. CDR3 DNA sequence: TGCGCCAGCAGCTCTGGGACAGGGGGCTACGAGCAGTACTTC.

About this clone: Other nucleotide sequences from this sample produce the same CDR3. The V gene is TRBV27, the J gene TRBJ2-7; 9 bases align to TRBD1. V was pared by 6 bases and J by 4 bases, with 13 bases of the junction left unmatched. The CDR3 runs 16 residues. Germline loops: CDR1 MNHEY, CDR2 SMNVEV (reference sequence). The CDR3 sequence: CASSLRSNRGPYEQYF. As DNA, the CDR3 is TGTGCCAGCAGCTTACGATCAAACAGGGGGCCGTACGAGCAGTACTTC.

The V and J genes are TRBV6-4 and TRBJ2-2, with D hard to call. The CDR3 has 13 amino acids. Between the trimmed V and J ends, which lost 3 bases and 4 bases, there was a span of 6 bases. CDR1 is MRHNA and CDR2 is SNTAGT in the germline V gene. The CDR3 DNA reads TGTGCCAGCAGTGAATTTCTCACCGGGGAGCTGTTTTTT. It translates to CASSEFLTGELFF.